This T cell receptor beta chain was sequenced during a study of OX40 agonist ivuxolimab in advanced cancers. Across the whole study: The patients received agonistic anti-OX40 (CD134) antibody ivuxolimab.

Measured with immunoSEQ multiplex PCR; TCRdb has only the in-frame clones, and not every one. Of tens of thousands of clones in the sample, about 88% were seen once. Per germline, CDR1 GTSNPN and CDR2 SVGIG (reference sequence). The CDR3 length is 13 residues. V shed 7 bases and J 2 bases; nucleotides not matched to a gene: 8. With regard to this clone: Its specificity is unknown.

Study-wide findings and caveats: The investigators did not determine what antigen specificity the expanded peripheral T cells had. Among the least clonally expanded were partial responders at 0.1-3.0 mg/kg. Fewer expanded clones were found on average in CD4+ than in CD8+ T cells.

The chain employs TRBV30 and TRBJ2-7, with 7 bases fitting TRBD1. The clonotype originates from an adult with an advanced solid tumor such as melanoma, head and neck, liver or kidney cancer. The source material was CD4+ or CD8+ T cells sorted from blood, sampled in a trial of the OX40 agonist ivuxolimab. CDR3 amino acids: CASSTGNPYEQYF. CDR3 sequence (DNA): TGTGCCTCGTCGACAGGGAATCCCTACGAGCAGTACTTC.